The 29 T cell receptor beta chains given below trace back to one sample, sequenced in a study of blood T cell repertoires in COVID-19. TCRdb's copy holds only in-frame clones and misses some; the assay was immunoSEQ multiplex PCR. The data hold under 95,000 clones, with 79% observed a single time. Sequenced material: peripheral blood. Receptors originate from a man between 60 and 75 years old with active or convalescent COVID-19.

This rearrangement joins TRBV4-1 to TRBJ2-5; D call uncertain. The CDR3 has 17 amino acids. The V gene lost 2 bases and the J gene lost 4 bases, with 20 bases spanning the gap. Germline V gene sequence: CDR1 MGHRA, CDR2 YSYEKL. CDR3 coding DNA: TGCGCCAGCAGCCAAAAGTCTTCAGCAGAGACTCCAGAGACCCAGTACTTC. Its protein is CASSQKSSAETPETQYF.

The chain recombines TRBV15 with TRBJ2-1, with TRBD1 matching over 8 bases. Trimming took 0 bases from V and 9 from J; bases not matched to a gene: 16. The CDR3 totals 18 residues. Germline assignment: CDR1 LNHNV and CDR2 YYDKDF (reference sequence). The CDR3 DNA is TGTGCCACCAGCAGAGATTTAGGACAGGGAATATTGAGCAGTGAGCAGTTCTTC. Its translation: CATSRDLGQGILSSEQFF.

This clone was recorded a few times. The chain joins TRBV2 to TRBJ2-7; 7 positions agree with TRBD2. This CDR3 contains 13 residues. With V trimmed by 9 bases and J by 3 bases, 8 bases remained unmatched. Germline V gene sequence: CDR1 SNHLY, CDR2 FYNNEI. CDR3 nucleotides: TGTGCCAGGGCCGGGACTACTGGCTACGAGCAGTACTTC. This translates into CARAGTTGYEQYF.

The J gene is TRBJ2-3, the V gene TRBV19; D is perhaps TRBD1 (5 bases). CDR1 LNHDA and CDR2 SQIVND come from the germline V gene (reference sequence). V shed 10 bases and J shed 0 bases, with 23 bases lying between them. This CDR3 comprises 17 residues. DNA for the CDR3: TGTGCCACACTATTCTACGACAGCCTTTCTAGCACAGATACGCAGTATTTT. It specifies CATLFYDSLSSTDTQYF.

The gene calls are TRBV4-1 and TRBJ1-1; 10 nucleotides match TRBD1. This CDR3 region has 17 residues. Germline trimming cut 0 bases from V and 1 base from J; bases unmatched to any gene: 5. Germline CDR1 MGHRA, CDR2 YSYEKL. The CDR3 loop reads CASSQEGWDRGNTEAFF. In DNA, the CDR3 is TGCGCCAGCAGCCAAGAGGGTTGGGACAGGGGGAACACTGAAGCTTTCTTT.

This clone was picked up a small number of times. The chain recombines TRBV9 with TRBJ1-3; no reliable D call. Trimming took off 2 bases at V and 7 bases at J, with 10 bases between the two ends. Germline lookup yields CDR1 SGDLS and CDR2 YYNGEE. The CDR3 is made up of 13 amino acids. CDR3 sequence: CASSVGTVNTIYF. The CDR3 bases are TGTGCCAGCAGCGTTGGAACAGTGAACACCATATATTTT.

This chain joins TRBV20-1 and TRBJ2-3; unclear D gene. There are 14 residues in the CDR3. Trimming removed 6 bases from V and 3 bases from J, with 16 bases in between. In germline, CDR1 is DFQATT, CDR2 SNEGSKA (reference sequence). This CDR3 is CSASTPYSTDTQYF. The CDR3 DNA reads TGCAGTGCCAGTACGCCTTACTCGACAGATACGCAGTATTTT.

J is TRBJ2-1 and V is TRBV5-1; TRBD2 matches 12 bases. Germline values: CDR1 SGHRS, CDR2 YFSETQ. The ends lost 3 bases at V and 12 bases at J; junction bases unmatched: 10. The CDR3 runs 15 residues. CDR3 region: CASSSLAGGPHGQFF. In DNA, the CDR3 is TGCGCCAGCAGCTCTCTAGCGGGGGGGCCCCATGGGCAGTTCTTC.

Concerning this clone: This CDR3 is also generated by other DNA sequences in the sample. The rearrangement links TRBV18 to TRBJ2-3; TRBD1 matches 10 bases. This CDR3 has 15 residues. V lost 2 bases and J lost 1; bases outside the gene matches: 0. The germline gives CDR1 KGHSH, CDR2 LQKENI. The CDR3 reads CASSPGTGGTDTQYF. The CDR3 bases are TGTGCCAGCTCACCAGGGACAGGGGGCACAGATACGCAGTATTTT.

The rearrangement links TRBV5-4 to TRBJ1-6; D is uncertain. CDR1 SGHNT and CDR2 YYREEE come from the germline V gene (reference sequence). V shed 4 bases and J shed 9 bases, with 17 bases lying between them. This CDR3 has 15 amino acids. The CDR3 loop reads CASSEAPGASSPLHF. The CDR3 coding sequence is TGTGCCAGCAGCGAAGCGCCGGGAGCTAGTTCACCCCTCCACTTT.

The chain combines TRBV21-1 with TRBJ1-1; TRBD1, the table's D call, lacks a check against the DNA. TRBV21-1 is tagged as a pseudogene. This CDR3 has 13 residues. Here the CDR3 DNA reads TGTGCCGGTAGGACAGGGTCGAACACTGAAGCTTTCTTT. This sequence encodes CAGRTGSNTEAFF.

This clone occurred a few times. The chain links TRBV11-2 to TRBJ2-1, with D possibly matching TRBD2 (5 bases). The germline V gene has CDR1 SGHAT and CDR2 FQNNGV. The V end lost 4 bases, the J end lost 6 bases, and 13 bases lay between the germline ends. This CDR3 is 14 amino acids long. The CDR3 DNA follows: TGTGCCAGCAGCTGGGAGCCAGGACCCAATGAGCAGTTCTTC. This gives the protein CASSWEPGPNEQFF.

This clone was observed a single time. The chain employs TRBV30 and TRBJ1-5; maybe TRBD1 (5 bases). The CDR3 extends over 15 amino acids. Trimming cost V 5 bases and J 0 bases, with 14 bases left between them. Germline V gives CDR1 GTSNPN, CDR2 SVGIG (reference sequence). The CDR3 nucleotides read TGTGCCTGGGGTACAGGAATCTATAGCAATCAGCCCCAGCATTTT. Protein: CAWGTGIYSNQPQHF.

In regard to this clone: Other DNA sequences in the same sample also yield this CDR3. This chain uses TRBV28 with TRBJ1-2; D possibly corresponds to TRBD1 (6 bases). The CDR3 spans 15 residues. The germline V and J ends were trimmed by 2 bases and 7 bases, with 17 bases remaining between them. Germline V gives CDR1 MDHEN, CDR2 SYDVKM. The CDR3 sequence is CASSLNPGHTSGYTF. The CDR3 DNA sequence: TGTGCCAGCAGTTTAAATCCGGGACATACTTCTGGCTACACCTTC.

This chain links TRBV20-1 with TRBJ2-7; 8 nucleotides agree with TRBD1. V gave up 3 bases and J gave up 2 bases; unmatched junction bases: 12. CDR1 DFQATT and CDR2 SNEGSKA come from the germline V gene (reference sequence). This CDR3 has 16 amino acids. The CDR3 reads CSASLPIQGGPYEQYF. In DNA form, the CDR3 reads TGCAGTGCTAGTCTACCAATACAGGGGGGCCCCTACGAGCAGTACTTC.

The chain employs TRBV27 and TRBJ1-2; D is undetermined. This CDR3 has 14 residues. Trimming left V 5 bases short and J 5 bases short, with 15 bases between. Looked up from germline, CDR1 is MNHEY and CDR2 is SMNVEV (reference sequence). For the CDR3, the DNA is TGTGCCAGCAGTGTAGGAGCGGTACATTATGGCTACACCTTC. It translates to CASSVGAVHYGYTF.

This rearrangement joins TRBV28 to TRBJ1-4, with 7 bases identical to TRBD1. Germline CDR1 MDHEN, CDR2 SYDVKM. V lost 6 bases, J lost 8 bases, and 12 bases stayed unmatched. The CDR3 length is 15 residues. CDR3 sequence: CASSDPRGRREKLFF. The DNA of the CDR3 is TGTGCCAGCAGCGACCCGAGGGGGCGCCGAGAAAAACTGTTTTTT. Full variable domain (missing parts from reference TRBV28 and TRBJ1-4): DVKVTQSSRYLVKRTGEKVFLECVQDMDHENMFWYRQDPGLGLRLIYFSYDVKMKEKGDIPEGYSVSREKKERFSLILESASTNQTSMYLCASSDPRGRREKLFFGSGTQLSVL.

This clone occurred once. The V call is TRBV19, the J call TRBJ2-5; 10 bases are shared with TRBD2. Trimming at V came to 6 bases and at J to 2 bases, leaving 3 bases not matched to a gene. CDR1 is LNHDA, CDR2 SQIVND, per germline (reference sequence). This CDR3 comprises 14 residues. The CDR3 sequence is CASSSGGEQETQYF. In DNA, the CDR3 is TGTGCCAGTAGCAGCGGGGGGGAACAAGAGACCCAGTACTTC.

The gene calls are TRBV14 and TRBJ2-7, with D possibly matching TRBD1 (5 bases). The CDR3 has 18 residues. Between the trimmed V and J ends, which lost 1 base and 0 bases, there was a span of 19 bases. CDR1 and CDR2 from the germline V gene are SGHDN and FVKESK. The CDR3 here is CASSQGAPGIPFSYEQYF. The CDR3 DNA reads TGTGCCAGCAGCCAAGGAGCCCCAGGGATCCCCTTCTCCTACGAGCAGTACTTC.

The CDR3 spells CASSLQGRNSPLHF. DNA for the CDR3: TGCGCCAGCAGCTTACAGGGGAGGAATTCACCCCTCCACTTT. The rearrangement links TRBV5-1 to TRBJ1-6; 7 bases are shared with TRBD1. Looked up from germline, CDR1 is SGHRS and CDR2 is YFSETQ. Trimming removed 2 bases from V and 7 bases from J; junction bases left unmatched: 3. This CDR3 is built from 14 residues.

The rearrangement uses TRBV19 and TRBJ1-1, with 8 bases that match TRBD1. With 3 bases clipped from V and 6 bases from J, the junction kept 3 bases outside the gene matches. The CDR3 runs 13 residues. Germline V lookup: CDR1 LNHDA, CDR2 SQIVND (reference sequence). The DNA of the CDR3 is TGTGCCAGTAGTATTGCAGGGGGCTCTGAAGCTTTCTTT. Its translation is CASSIAGGSEAFF.

This rearrangement joins TRBV9 to TRBJ1-2; 7 bases match TRBD1. The CDR3 length is 15 residues. Germline V gene sequence: CDR1 SGDLS, CDR2 YYNGEE. V lost 0 bases and J lost 6; bases outside the gene matches: 8. The CDR3 is CASSVEVRGEDGYTF. CDR3 in DNA: TGTGCCAGCAGCGTAGAGGTCAGGGGGGAGGATGGCTACACCTTC.

The genes are TRBV7-3 and TRBJ2-5, with D perhaps TRBD1 (6 bases). Trimming shortened V by 2 bases and J by 4 bases, and 11 bases separated the two germline ends. The germline gives CDR1 SGHTA, CDR2 FQGTGA. There are 14 residues in the CDR3. In DNA, the CDR3 is TGTGCCAGCAGCTTATCGGGACAAGGAGAGACCCAGTACTTC. Its translation: CASSLSGQGETQYF.

This chain connects TRBV10-3 to TRBJ1-2; 8 bases line up with TRBD1. This CDR3 contains 15 residues. The V segment lost 3 bases and the J segment 8 bases; nucleotides outside the gene matches: 11. The germline V gene has CDR1 ENHRY and CDR2 SYGVKD. The chain's CDR3 is CAISDPRGRNQGYTF. In DNA, the CDR3 is TGTGCCATCAGTGACCCCAGGGGGCGCAATCAAGGCTACACCTTC.

The genes are TRBV25-1 and TRBJ2-4, with D maybe TRBD1 (5 bases). Germline V gene data show CDR1 as MGHDK and CDR2 as SYGVNS. The CDR3 sequence is 14 residues long. V lost 8 bases to trimming and J lost 7 bases, with 18 bases between them. The CDR3 sequence: CASPGPKGNNIQYF. In DNA, the CDR3 is TGTGCCAGCCCAGGTCCAAAGGGGAATAACATTCAGTACTTC.

The chain joins TRBV13 to TRBJ1-1, with D uncertain. The ends were cut back, 1 base at V and 1 base at J, with 10 bases in the middle. Germline CDR1 and CDR2: PRHDT and FYEKMQ (reference sequence). The CDR3 extends over 15 amino acids. CDR3 bases: TGTGCCAGCAGCTTAGAGCCGGCGGGGAACACTGAAGCTTTCTTT. This codes for CASSLEPAGNTEAFF.

This chain links TRBV9 with TRBJ2-2; possibly TRBD1 for D (6 bases). Trimming removed 4 bases at V and 4 bases at J, with 11 bases between. The CDR3 runs to 14 residues. Germline lookup yields CDR1 SGDLS and CDR2 YYNGEE. Here the CDR3 DNA reads TGTGCCAGCAGCAAGGGACACTCCACCGGGGAGCTGTTTTTT. It specifies CASSKGHSTGELFF.

The sample holds one count of this clone. The chain carries TRBV25-1 and TRBJ2-3; D unclear. This CDR3 has 12 residues. V was clipped by 5 bases and J by 1 base, with 4 bases between them. CDR1 and CDR2 from the germline V gene are MGHDK and SYGVNS. The CDR3, as DNA: TGTGCCAGCAGTCGAGGCACAGATACGCAGTATTTT. Encoded protein: CASSRGTDTQYF.

CDR3 sequence reads: CASSQPSSGTQYF. In nucleotides, the CDR3 is TGTGCCAGCAGCCAACCTTCTAGTGGGACCCAGTACTTC. The chain recombines TRBV3-1 (or the pseudogene TRBV3-2) with TRBJ2-5; D unresolved. V was cut by 2 bases and J by 7 bases, with 11 bases left in between. The CDR3 loop spans 13 amino acids. Per the germline V gene, CDR1 is LGHDT and CDR2 is YNNKEL (reference sequence).